This is a list of T cell receptor beta chains from one sample in a study of shared clonotypes between healthy human individuals. TCRdb keeps only in-frame clones here, not all; method: immunoSEQ multiplex PCR. The table lists roughly 1,000,000 clones, 75% to 80% of them singletons, with 0.55% to 0.7% in the top ten. Sequencing was performed on memory CD4+ T cells from PBMCs. The source is a man aged 18-30 years in good health. Some clones in this sample may be carry-over from other donors' samples. Each CDR3 is given with its conserved first and last residue. Each record gives: J gene, CDR3 length, D gene, V gene, clone size, CDR3 protein, CDR3 DNA. A D gene is named only where the DNA matches it firmly. Size is stated for part of the rows, as once, few or many counts, or as a class when the clone is expanded.

>TRBJ2-3|16|TRBD2|TRBV7-2|NA
CASSFPGTRSTDTQYF
TGTGCCAGCAGCTTCCCCGGGACTAGAAGCACAGATACGCAGTATTTT
>TRBJ2-5|14|NA|TRBV7-9|many
CASSLGGSGETQYF
TGTGCCAGCAGCTTAGGCGGGTCCGGGGAGACCCAGTACTTC
>TRBJ2-7|17|NA|TRBV5-6|NA
CASNLMGGGDRRYEQYF
TGTGCCAGCAATTTGATGGGTGGCGGAGACCGTCGGTACGAGCAGTACTTC
>TRBJ1-2|19|TRBD1|TRBV10-3|once
CAISESPRTGRYGDYGYTF
TGTGCCATCAGTGAGTCCCCCCGGACAGGGAGGTATGGGGACTATGGCTACACCTTC
>TRBJ2-3|15|NA|TRBV15|NA
CATSERTASTDTQYF
TGTGCCACCAGCGAGAGGACGGCTAGCACAGATACGCAGTATTTT
>TRBJ2-3|12|NA|TRBV6-6|NA
CASSYAATTQYF
TGTGCCAGCAGTTACGCGGCAACCACGCAGTATTTT
>TRBJ2-1|16|TRBD1|TRBV4-2|NA
CASSPEGGQTYNEQFF
TGTGCCAGCAGCCCAGAAGGGGGACAGACCTACAATGAGCAGTTCTTC
>TRBJ2-7|13|NA|TRBV18|NA
CASSPTDSGEQYF
TGTGCCAGCTCACCGACGGACAGTGGCGAGCAGTACTTC
>TRBJ1-6|15|NA|TRBV18|NA
CASSPRERTNSPLHF
TGTGCCAGCTCACCCCGGGAACGGACTAATTCACCCCTCCACTTT
>TRBJ2-3|17|NA|TRBV27|NA
CASSATLGLRYEDTQYF
TGTGCCAGCAGTGCAACCCTGGGACTCCGCTACGAGGATACGCAGTATTTT
>TRBJ1-5|16|TRBD1|TRBV28|few
CASHGQGAGTNQPQHF
TGTGCCAGCCACGGACAGGGGGCGGGTACCAATCAGCCCCAGCATTTT
>TRBJ2-5|13|NA|TRBV2|NA
CASRAPGDETQYF
TGTGCCAGCAGGGCCCCAGGGGACGAGACCCAGTACTTC
>TRBJ2-6|15|TRBD1|TRBV15|NA
CAINRGSAGANVLTF
TGTGCGATAAACAGGGGGTCGGCTGGGGCCAACGTCCTGACTTTC